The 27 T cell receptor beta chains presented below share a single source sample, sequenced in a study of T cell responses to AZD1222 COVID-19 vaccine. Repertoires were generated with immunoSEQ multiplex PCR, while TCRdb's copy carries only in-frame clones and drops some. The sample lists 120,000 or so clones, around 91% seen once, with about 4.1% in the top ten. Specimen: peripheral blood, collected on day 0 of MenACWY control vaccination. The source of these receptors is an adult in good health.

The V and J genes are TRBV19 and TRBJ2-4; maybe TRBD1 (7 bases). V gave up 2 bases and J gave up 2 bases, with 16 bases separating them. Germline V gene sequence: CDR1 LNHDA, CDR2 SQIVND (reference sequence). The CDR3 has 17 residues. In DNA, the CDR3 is TGTGCCAGTAGTATATCTTCCAGGGGGGTTTCCAAAAACATTCAGTACTTC. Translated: CASSISSRGVSKNIQYF. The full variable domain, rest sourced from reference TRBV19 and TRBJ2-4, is DGGITQSPKYLFRKEGQNVTLSCEQNLNHDAMYWYRQDPGQGLRLIYYSQIVNDFQKGDIAEGYSVSREKKESFPLTVTSAQKNPTAFYLCASSISSRGVSKNIQYFGAGTRLSVL.

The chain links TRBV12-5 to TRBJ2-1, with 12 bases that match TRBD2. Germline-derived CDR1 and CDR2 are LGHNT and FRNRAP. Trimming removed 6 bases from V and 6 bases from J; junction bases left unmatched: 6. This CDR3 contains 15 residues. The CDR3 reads CASGTGTSGFNEQFF. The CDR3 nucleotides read TGTGCTAGTGGGACCGGGACTAGCGGGTTCAATGAGCAGTTCTTC.

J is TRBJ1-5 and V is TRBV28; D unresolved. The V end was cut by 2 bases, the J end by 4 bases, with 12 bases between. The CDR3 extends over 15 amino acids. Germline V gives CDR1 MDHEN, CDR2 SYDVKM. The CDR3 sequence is CASSLQWVGNQPQHF. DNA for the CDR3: TGTGCCAGCAGTTTACAGTGGGTTGGGAATCAGCCCCAGCATTTT.

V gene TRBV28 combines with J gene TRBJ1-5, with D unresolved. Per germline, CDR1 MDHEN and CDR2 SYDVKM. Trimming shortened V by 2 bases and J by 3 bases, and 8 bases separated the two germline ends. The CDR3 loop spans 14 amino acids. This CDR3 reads CASSLVLDNQPQHF. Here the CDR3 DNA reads TGTGCCAGCAGTTTAGTCCTCGACAATCAGCCCCAGCATTTT.

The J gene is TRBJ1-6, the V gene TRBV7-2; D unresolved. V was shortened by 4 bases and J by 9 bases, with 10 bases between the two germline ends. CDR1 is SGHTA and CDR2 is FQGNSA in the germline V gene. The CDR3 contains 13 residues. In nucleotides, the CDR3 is TGTGCCAGCAGCTCGGGGATTCGTTCACCCCTCCACTTT. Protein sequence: CASSSGIRSPLHF.

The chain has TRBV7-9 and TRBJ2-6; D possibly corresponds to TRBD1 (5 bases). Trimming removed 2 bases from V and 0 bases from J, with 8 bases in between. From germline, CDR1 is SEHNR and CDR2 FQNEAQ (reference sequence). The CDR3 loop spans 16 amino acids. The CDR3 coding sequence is TGTGCCAGCAGCTTACAGGGAACCTCTGGGGCCAACGTCCTGACTTTC. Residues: CASSLQGTSGANVLTF.

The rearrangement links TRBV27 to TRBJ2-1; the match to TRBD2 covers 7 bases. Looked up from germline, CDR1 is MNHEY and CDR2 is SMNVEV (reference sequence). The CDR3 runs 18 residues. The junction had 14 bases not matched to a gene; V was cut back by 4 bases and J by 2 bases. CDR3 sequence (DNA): TGTGCCAGCAGTTACCTGAAAACTAGCGCGGTAACCTACAATGAGCAGTTCTTC. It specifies CASSYLKTSAVTYNEQFF.

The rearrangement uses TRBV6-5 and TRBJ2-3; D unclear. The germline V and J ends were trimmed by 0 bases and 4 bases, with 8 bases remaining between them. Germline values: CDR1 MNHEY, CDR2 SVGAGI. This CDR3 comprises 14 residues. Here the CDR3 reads CASSYSTESDTQYF. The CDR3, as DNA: TGTGCCAGCAGTTACTCCACAGAGTCAGATACGCAGTATTTT.

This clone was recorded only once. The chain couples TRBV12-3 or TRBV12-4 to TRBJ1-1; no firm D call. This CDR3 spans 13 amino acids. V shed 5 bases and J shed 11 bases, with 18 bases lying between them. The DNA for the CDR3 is TGTGCCAGCAGTGATACAGTCTTAAAAATGGCTTTCTTT. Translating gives CASSDTVLKMAFF.

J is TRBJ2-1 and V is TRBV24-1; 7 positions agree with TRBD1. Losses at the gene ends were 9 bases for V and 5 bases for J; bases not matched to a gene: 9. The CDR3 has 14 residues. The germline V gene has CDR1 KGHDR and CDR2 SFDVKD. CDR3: CATREKQGNNEQFF. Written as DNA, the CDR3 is TGTGCCACCCGCGAAAAACAGGGGAACAATGAGCAGTTCTTC.

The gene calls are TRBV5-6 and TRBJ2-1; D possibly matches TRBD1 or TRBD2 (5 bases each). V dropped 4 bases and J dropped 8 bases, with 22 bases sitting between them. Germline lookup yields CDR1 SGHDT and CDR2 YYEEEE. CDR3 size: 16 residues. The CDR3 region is CASSIQSGPRGDEQFF. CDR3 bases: TGTGCCAGCAGCATCCAGTCGGGGCCCCGGGGAGATGAGCAGTTCTTC.

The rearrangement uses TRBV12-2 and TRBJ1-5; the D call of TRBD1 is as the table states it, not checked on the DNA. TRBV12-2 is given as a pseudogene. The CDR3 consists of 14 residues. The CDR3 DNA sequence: TGTGCAAGTCGCTTTCCAGGGCCCTATCAGCCCCAGCATTTT. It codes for CASRFPGPYQPQHF.

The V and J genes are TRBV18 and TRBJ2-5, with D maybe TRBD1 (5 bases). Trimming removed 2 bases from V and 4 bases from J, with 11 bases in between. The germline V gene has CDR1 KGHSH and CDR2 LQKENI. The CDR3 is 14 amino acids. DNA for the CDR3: TGTGCCAGCTCACCATTTACAGGCGGAGAGACCCAGTACTTC. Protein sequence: CASSPFTGGETQYF.

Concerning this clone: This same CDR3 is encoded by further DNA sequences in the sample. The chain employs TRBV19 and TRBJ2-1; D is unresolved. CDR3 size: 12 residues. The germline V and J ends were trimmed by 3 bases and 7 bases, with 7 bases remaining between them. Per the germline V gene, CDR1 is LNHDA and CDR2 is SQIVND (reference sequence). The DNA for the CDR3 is TGTGCCAGTAGTATTGCGAGTAATGAGCAGTTCTTC. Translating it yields CASSIASNEQFF.

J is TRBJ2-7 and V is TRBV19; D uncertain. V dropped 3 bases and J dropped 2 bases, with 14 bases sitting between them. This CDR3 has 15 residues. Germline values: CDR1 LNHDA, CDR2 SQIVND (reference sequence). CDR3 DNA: TGTGCCAGTAGTATCCCGCAGAGACATCCCTACGAGCAGTACGTC. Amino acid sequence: CASSIPQRHPYEQYV.

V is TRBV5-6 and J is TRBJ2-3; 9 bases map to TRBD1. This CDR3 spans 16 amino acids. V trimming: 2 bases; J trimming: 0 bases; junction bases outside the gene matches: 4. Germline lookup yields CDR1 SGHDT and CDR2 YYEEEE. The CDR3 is CASSFGTGSSTDTQYF. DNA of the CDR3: TGTGCCAGCAGCTTCGGGACAGGGTCAAGCACAGATACGCAGTATTTT.

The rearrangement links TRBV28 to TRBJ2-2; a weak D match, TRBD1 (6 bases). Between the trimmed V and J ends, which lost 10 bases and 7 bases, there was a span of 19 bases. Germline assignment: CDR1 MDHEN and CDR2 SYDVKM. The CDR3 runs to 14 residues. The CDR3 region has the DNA TGTGCCACAAACGGGACACCTCAGGGCGGGGAGCTGTTTTTT. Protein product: CATNGTPQGGELFF. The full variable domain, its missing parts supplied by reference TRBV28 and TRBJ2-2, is DVKVTQSSRYLVKRTGEKVFLECVQDMDHENMFWYRQDPGLGLRLIYFSYDVKMKEKGDIPEGYSVSREKKERFSLILESASTNQTSMYLCATNGTPQGGELFFGEGSRLTVL.

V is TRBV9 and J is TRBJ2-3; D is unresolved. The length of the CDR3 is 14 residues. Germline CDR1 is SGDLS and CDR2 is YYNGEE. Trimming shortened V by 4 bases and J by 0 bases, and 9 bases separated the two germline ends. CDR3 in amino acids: CASSRLTSTDTQYF. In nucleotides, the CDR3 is TGTGCCAGCAGCCGTCTAACTAGCACAGATACGCAGTATTTT.

In DNA form, the CDR3 reads TGCAGCCTCTCCCGGGACATCCAAGAGACCCAGTACTTC. It is translated as CSLSRDIQETQYF. The chain joins TRBV29-1 to TRBJ2-5, with a tentative D call TRBD1 (6 bases). The germline V and J ends were trimmed by 8 bases and 1 base, with 14 bases remaining between them. CDR1 and CDR2 (germline): SQVTM, ANQGSEA. CDR3 size: 13 residues.

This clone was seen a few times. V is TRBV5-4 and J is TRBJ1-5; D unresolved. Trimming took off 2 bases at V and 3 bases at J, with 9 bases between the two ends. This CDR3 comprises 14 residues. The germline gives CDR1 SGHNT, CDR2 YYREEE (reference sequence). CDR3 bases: TGTGCCAGCAGCTTAGGCAGCGACAATCAGCCCCAGCATTTT. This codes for CASSLGSDNQPQHF. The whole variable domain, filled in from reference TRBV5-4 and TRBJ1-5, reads ETGVTQSPTHLIKTRGQQVTLRCSSQSGHNTVSWYQQALGQGPQFIFQYYREEENGRGNFPPRFSGLQFPNYSSELNVNALELDDSALYLCASSLGSDNQPQHFGDGTRLSIL.

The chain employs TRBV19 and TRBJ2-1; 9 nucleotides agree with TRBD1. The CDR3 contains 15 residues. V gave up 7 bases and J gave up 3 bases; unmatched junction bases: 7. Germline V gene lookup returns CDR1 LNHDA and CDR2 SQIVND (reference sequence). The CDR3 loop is CASIRGTGNYNEQFF. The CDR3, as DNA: TGTGCCAGTATCCGGGGGACAGGGAACTACAATGAGCAGTTCTTC.

As DNA, the CDR3 is TGTGCCAGCAGTTCTCCAGCCCCGGGGGACACCATATATTTT. This gives the protein CASSSPAPGDTIYF. This sequence joins TRBV6-5 and TRBJ1-3; the D gene is possibly TRBD1 (5 bases). Per germline, CDR1 MNHEY and CDR2 SVGAGI. Trimming left V 4 bases short and J 8 bases short, with 15 bases between. CDR3 size: 14 residues.

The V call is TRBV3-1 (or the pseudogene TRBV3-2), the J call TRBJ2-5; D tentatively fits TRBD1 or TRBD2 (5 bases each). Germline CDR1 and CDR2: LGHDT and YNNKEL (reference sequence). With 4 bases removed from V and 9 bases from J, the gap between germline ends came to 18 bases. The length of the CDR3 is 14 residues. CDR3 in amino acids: CASSLGSTEGPQYF. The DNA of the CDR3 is TGTGCCAGCAGCCTAGGAAGTACCGAGGGGCCCCAGTACTTC.

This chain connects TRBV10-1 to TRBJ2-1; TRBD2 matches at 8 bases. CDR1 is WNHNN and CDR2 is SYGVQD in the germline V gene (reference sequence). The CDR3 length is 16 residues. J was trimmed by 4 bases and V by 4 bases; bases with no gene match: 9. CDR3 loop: CASSVCGTSGYNEQFF. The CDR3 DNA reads TGCGCCAGCAGTGTTTGCGGAACTAGCGGTTACAATGAGCAGTTCTTC.

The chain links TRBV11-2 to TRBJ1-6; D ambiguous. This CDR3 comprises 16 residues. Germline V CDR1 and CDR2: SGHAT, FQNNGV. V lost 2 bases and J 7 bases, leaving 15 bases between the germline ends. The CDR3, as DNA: TGTGCCAGCAGCTTACAGCCACGAAGAGGGAATTCACCCCTCCACTTT. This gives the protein CASSLQPRRGNSPLHF.

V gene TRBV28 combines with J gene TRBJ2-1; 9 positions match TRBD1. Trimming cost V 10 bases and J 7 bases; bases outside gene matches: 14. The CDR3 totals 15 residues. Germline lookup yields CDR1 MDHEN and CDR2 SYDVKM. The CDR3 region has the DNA TGTGCCACCTATTCCGGGACAGGGAGTATTAATGAGCAGTTCTTC. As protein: CATYSGTGSINEQFF.

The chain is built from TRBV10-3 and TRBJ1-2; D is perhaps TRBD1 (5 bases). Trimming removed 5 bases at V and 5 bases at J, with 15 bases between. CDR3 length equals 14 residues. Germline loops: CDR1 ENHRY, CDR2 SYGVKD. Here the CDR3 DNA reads TGTGCCATCAGTAGGGGAGGGAATGAGTATGGCTACACCTTC. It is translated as CAISRGGNEYGYTF.